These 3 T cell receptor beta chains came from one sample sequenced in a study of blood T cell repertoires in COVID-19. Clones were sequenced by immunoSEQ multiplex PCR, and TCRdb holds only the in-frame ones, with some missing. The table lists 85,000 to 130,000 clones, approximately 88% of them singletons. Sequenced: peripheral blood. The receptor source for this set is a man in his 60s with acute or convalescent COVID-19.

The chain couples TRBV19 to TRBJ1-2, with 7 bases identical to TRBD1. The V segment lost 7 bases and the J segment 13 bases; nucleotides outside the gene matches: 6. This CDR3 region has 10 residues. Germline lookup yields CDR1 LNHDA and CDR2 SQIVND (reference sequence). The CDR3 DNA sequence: TGTGCCAGTAATAGGGGGCTCGGCACCTTC. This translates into CASNRGLGTF.

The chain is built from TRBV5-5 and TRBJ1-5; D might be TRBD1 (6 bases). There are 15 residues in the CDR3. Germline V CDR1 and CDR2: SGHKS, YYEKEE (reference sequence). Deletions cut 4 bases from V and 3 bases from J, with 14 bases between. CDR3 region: CASSPTRGNNQPQHF. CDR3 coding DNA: TGTGCCAGCAGCCCTACCAGGGGTAACAATCAGCCCCAGCATTTT.

The CDR3 region has the DNA TGTGCCAGCGAACTTCTTGAAGCGGGGTGGGGTGAGCAGTTCTTC. This codes for CASELLEAGWGEQFF. The V gene is TRBV6-5, the J gene TRBJ2-1; 7 bases line up with TRBD2. This CDR3 region has 15 residues. From germline, CDR1 is MNHEY and CDR2 SVGAGI. V lost 8 bases and J lost 9; bases outside the gene matches: 16.